The clone carrying this T cell receptor (beta chain) was seen ten or more times. The antigen remains unidentified. The source of the sample is a study of CD8 T cells in ankylosing spondylitis. CDR3 length: 15 amino acids. Trimming removed 5 bases from V and 5 bases from J, with 15 bases in between. MiXCR was run by TCRdb on the 5' RACE reads, yielding one entry per CDR3 protein. The data contain tens of thousands of distinct CDR3 sequences, about 5.2% of them singletons. Findings and caveats of the study: Characteristic of ankylosing spondylitis blood, it appeared, was a TCR beta motif comprising several highly homologous variants. According to the report, clones linked to the disease were significantly enriched in matched synovial fluid samples taken from ankylosing spondylitis patients. Disease-associated clonotypes exhibited CD8+ identity and were relatively infrequent in peripheral blood. Earlier authors reported some of these motif variants in reactive arthritis synovial fluid and blood.

Sample: blood, either unsorted or a sorted T cell fraction (not recorded which). The chain joins TRBV12-3 or TRBV12-4 to TRBJ2-2; no reliable D call. This clonotype originated in a male donor with ankylosing spondylitis or in good health (not recorded which). In nucleotides, the CDR3 is TGTGCCAGCAGTGTTTTAGGTACCGTTACCGGGGAGCTGTTTTTT. The encoded protein is CASSVLGTVTGELFF.